This entry lists 13 T cell receptor beta chains sequenced from one sample in a study of T cell changes during pregnancy in multiple sclerosis. Method: immunoSEQ multiplex PCR; TCRdb's copy keeps in-frame clones and lacks some. The repertoire includes 45,000 to 55,000 clones, around 90% of them detected once, and 0.61% sits in the top ten. Here the sequenced sample was CD4+ T cells from peripheral blood mononuclear cells, taken after pregnancy. These receptors were obtained from a female donor in good health, enrolled as a control in a pregnancy study.

This sequence joins TRBV6-4 and TRBJ2-7, with 8 bases fitting TRBD2. Germline V lookup: CDR1 MRHNA, CDR2 SNTAGT. J gave up 2 bases and V 3 bases, and 6 bases lay outside the gene matches. The CDR3 has 15 residues. CDR3 in amino acids: CASSEQAGDTYEQYF. The CDR3 bases are TGTGCCAGCAGTGAGCAAGCGGGAGACACCTACGAGCAGTACTTC.

This chain connects TRBV6-5 to TRBJ2-3; D possibly corresponds to TRBD1 (6 bases). The CDR3 has 16 residues. Trimming pared 2 bases from V and 0 bases from J, leaving 12 bases between. The germline V gene has CDR1 MNHEY and CDR2 SVGAGI. In DNA, the CDR3 is TGTGCCAGCAGTTACATGGGGGCCACTAGCACAGATACGCAGTATTTT. The encoded protein is CASSYMGATSTDTQYF.

The V and J genes are TRBV6-5 and TRBJ2-7; D is unclear. The CDR3 extends over 13 amino acids. Trimming removed 6 bases from V and 3 bases from J, with 12 bases in between. Germline loops: CDR1 MNHEY, CDR2 SVGAGI. This CDR3 is CASRYDEDYEQYF. The CDR3 nucleotides are TGTGCCAGCAGGTACGATGAGGACTACGAGCAGTACTTC.

CDR3 amino acids: CASSYGGANNSPLHF. As DNA, the CDR3 is TGTGCCAGCAGTTACGGGGGGGCTAATAATTCACCCCTCCACTTT. The chain joins TRBV6-6 to TRBJ1-6; tentative D call: TRBD1 (6 bases). Germline V gene sequence: CDR1 MNHNY, CDR2 SVGAGI (reference sequence). This CDR3 has 15 amino acids. Trimming left V 2 bases short and J 5 bases short, with 10 bases between.

The chain links TRBV10-3 to TRBJ2-1; the match to TRBD1 covers 7 bases. Germline CDR1 ENHRY, CDR2 SYGVKD. This CDR3 is 13 amino acids long. The V gene end was trimmed by 5 bases and the J gene end by 8 bases; junction bases not matched to a gene: 6. The CDR3, as DNA: TGTGCCATCAGTAGACAGGGTGGGGATGAGCAGTTCTTC. Translated: CAISRQGGDEQFF.

The V and J genes are TRBV28 and TRBJ2-1; 8 bases map to TRBD2. The CDR3 covers 14 residues. V shed 2 bases and J 5 bases; nucleotides not matched to a gene: 2. The V gene's germline CDR1 is MDHEN and CDR2 SYDVKM. The CDR3: CASSLTSGNNEQFF. CDR3 sequence (DNA): TGTGCCAGCAGTTTAACTAGCGGAAACAATGAGCAGTTCTTC.

CDR3 sequence reads: CTSGTRFEERGETQYF. CDR3 in DNA: TGTACCTCCGGGACTAGGTTTGAAGAAAGAGGGGAGACCCAGTACTTC. The rearrangement uses TRBV28 and TRBJ2-5, with 8 bases aligning to TRBD2. The CDR3 totals 16 residues. Germline CDR1 reads MDHEN; CDR2 reads SYDVKM.

V is TRBV9 and J is TRBJ2-3; the match to TRBD2 covers 10 bases. The J segment lost 2 bases and the V segment lost 0 bases, leaving 6 bases of the junction unmatched. CDR3 length equals 17 residues. In germline, CDR1 is SGDLS, CDR2 YYNGEE. The CDR3 is CASSVGGTSDYTDTQYF. The CDR3 DNA reads TGTGCCAGCAGCGTAGGCGGGACTAGCGACTACACAGATACGCAGTATTTT.

The V call is TRBV27, the J call TRBJ1-1; 8 bases match TRBD1. The CDR3 has 15 amino acids. The V gene's germline CDR1 is MNHEY and CDR2 SMNVEV (reference sequence). V trimming: 4 bases; J trimming: 0 bases; junction bases outside the gene matches: 4. This CDR3 reads CASSWTGKMNTEAFF. CDR3 coding DNA: TGTGCCAGCAGTTGGACAGGGAAAATGAACACTGAAGCTTTCTTT.

This clone was seen a single time. The genes are TRBV6-1 and TRBJ2-3, with 8 bases fitting TRBD1. This CDR3 has 14 residues. The V gene's germline CDR1 is MNHNS and CDR2 SASEGT. V gave up 10 bases and J gave up 3 bases; unmatched junction bases: 9. The CDR3 bases are TGTGCCACCTCGCAGGGGGCTGGGACAGATACGCAGTATTTT. It specifies CATSQGAGTDTQYF.

The chain combines TRBV7-6 with TRBJ2-1; a possible D gene is TRBD2 (5 bases). Deletions cut 0 bases from V and 5 bases from J, with 14 bases between. The CDR3 is made up of 16 amino acids. The V gene's germline CDR1 is SGHVS and CDR2 FNYEAQ. The CDR3 coding sequence is TGTGCCAGCAGCTTAGCGCCCCGGGAACTCGACAATGAGCAGTTCTTC. This gives the protein CASSLAPRELDNEQFF.

The chain uses TRBV7-9 and TRBJ2-5; 15 bases align to TRBD2. The trim removed 5 bases at V and 5 bases at J, leaving 6 bases unmatched. CDR3 length: 16 amino acids. CDR1 SEHNR and CDR2 FQNEAQ come from the germline V gene (reference sequence). CDR3: CASSVTGTSGRETQYF. For the CDR3, the DNA is TGTGCCAGCAGCGTAACCGGGACTAGCGGGAGGGAGACCCAGTACTTC.

The J gene is TRBJ1-5, the V gene TRBV5-5; TRBD1 aligns across 9 bases. The CDR3 totals 14 residues. In germline, CDR1 is SGHKS, CDR2 YYEKEE (reference sequence). V was clipped by 5 bases and J by 7 bases; unmatched bases: 7. CDR3 loop: CASSLQGAEQPQHF. CDR3 sequence (DNA): TGTGCCAGCAGTCTACAGGGGGCGGAACAGCCCCAGCATTTT.